The 27 T cell receptor beta chains below come from one sample, sequenced in a study of blood T cell repertoires in COVID-19. Repertoires were generated with immunoSEQ multiplex PCR, while TCRdb's copy carries only in-frame clones and drops some. The sample has 140,000 to 150,000 clones, around 87% seen once. Sequencing input: peripheral blood. The receptors originated from a man older than 75 with acute or convalescent COVID-19.

This rearrangement joins TRBV4-1 to TRBJ2-1, with D possibly being TRBD1 (5 bases). The CDR3 is 17 amino acids. CDR1 is MGHRA, CDR2 YSYEKL, per germline. Between the trimmed V and J ends, which lost 0 bases and 5 bases, there was a span of 17 bases. The chain's CDR3 is CASSQDIGHLGNNEQFF. CDR3 DNA: TGCGCCAGCAGCCAAGACATCGGACACCTTGGGAACAATGAGCAGTTCTTC.

DNA of the CDR3: TGTGCCAGCAGCGTAGCGGGGAGCTCTGGAAACACCATATATTTT. Translated: CASSVAGSSGNTIYF. The chain links TRBV9 to TRBJ1-3; the D is unclear. CDR1 is SGDLS, CDR2 YYNGEE, per germline. The V end was cut by 0 bases, the J end by 0 bases, with 7 bases between. The CDR3 is 15 amino acids.

The V gene is TRBV28, the J gene TRBJ1-2, with D uncertain. Germline loops: CDR1 MDHEN, CDR2 SYDVKM. This CDR3 spans 14 amino acids. V was pared by 6 bases and J by 4 bases, with 15 bases between. CDR3 loop: CASRYGVGRYGYTF. CDR3 coding DNA: TGTGCCAGCAGATACGGGGTGGGCCGCTATGGCTACACCTTC.

The rearrangement uses TRBV27 and TRBJ2-2; no clear D gene. The CDR3 length is 15 residues. The V end lost 1 base, the J end lost 0 bases, and 6 bases lay between the germline ends. Germline loops: CDR1 MNHEY, CDR2 SMNVEV (reference sequence). The CDR3 coding sequence is TGTGCCAGCAGTTTATTTACGGCGAACACCGGGGAGCTGTTTTTT. This codes for CASSLFTANTGELFF.

V is TRBV7-9 and J is TRBJ2-1, with 13 positions matching TRBD2. This CDR3 has 17 amino acids. Germline V CDR1 and CDR2: SEHNR, FQNEAQ (reference sequence). V lost 1 base and J lost 7; bases outside the gene matches: 7. This CDR3 is CASSLGLPGLAGNEQFF. Here the CDR3 DNA reads TGTGCCAGCAGCTTAGGGCTCCCGGGACTAGCGGGAAATGAGCAGTTCTTC.

This clone was counted between two and nine times. The chain recombines TRBV2 with TRBJ1-4, with unresolved D. The CDR3 extends over 16 amino acids. CDR1 and CDR2 (germline): SNHLY, FYNNEI. Trimming left V 4 bases short and J 4 bases short, with 16 bases between. The CDR3 sequence: CASSAVGAARNEKLFF. CDR3 nucleotides: TGTGCCAGCAGTGCCGTTGGAGCTGCCCGTAATGAAAAACTGTTTTTT. Supplemented by reference TRBV2 and TRBJ1-4, the full variable domain reads EPEVTQTPSHQVTQMGQEVILRCVPISNHLYFYWYRQILGQKVEFLVSFYNNEISEKSEIFDDQFSVERPDGSNFTLKIRSTKLEDSAMYFCASSAVGAARNEKLFFGSGTQLSVL.

This clone was seen only once. The J gene is TRBJ2-1, the V gene TRBV27, with D possibly matching TRBD2 (6 bases). The germline V gene encodes CDR1 MNHEY and CDR2 SMNVEV (reference sequence). CDR3 size: 15 residues. V was shortened by 10 bases and J by 3 bases, with 19 bases between the two germline ends. The CDR3 here is CATSSSPSDYNEQFF. CDR3 bases: TGTGCCACTTCCTCAAGCCCTAGCGACTACAATGAGCAGTTCTTC.

The genes are TRBV6-1 and TRBJ1-6, with D unclear. The germline V and J ends were trimmed by 1 base and 7 bases, with 11 bases remaining between them. From germline, CDR1 is MNHNS and CDR2 SASEGT. This CDR3 contains 15 residues. Here the CDR3 reads CASSEGGSWNSPLHF. CDR3 DNA: TGTGCCAGCAGTGAAGGCGGGTCCTGGAATTCACCCCTCCACTTT.

Here the CDR3 reads CATSGTSGGLLSTQYF. In DNA form, the CDR3 reads TGTGCCACCAGCGGGACTAGCGGGGGGCTCCTCTCAACGCAGTATTTT. The chain is built from TRBV15 and TRBJ2-3; TRBD2 agrees at 15 bases. Germline V gene sequence: CDR1 LNHNV, CDR2 YYDKDF (reference sequence). The CDR3 runs to 16 residues. V shed 5 bases, J shed 9 bases, and the junction held 9 bases outside the gene matches.

This rearrangement joins TRBV6-5 to TRBJ1-1, with D hard to call. CDR1 is MNHEY, CDR2 SVGAGI, per germline. The CDR3 length is 13 residues. Between the trimmed V and J ends, which lost 6 bases and 0 bases, there was a span of 8 bases. CDR3 sequence reads: CASRTGLNTEAFF. In DNA form, the CDR3 reads TGTGCCAGCAGAACCGGGTTGAACACTGAAGCTTTCTTT.

This clone came up a few times. This chain uses TRBV7-2 with TRBJ1-2; D is perhaps TRBD1 (6 bases). Germline CDR1 reads SGHTA; CDR2 reads FQGNSA. Deletions cut 3 bases from V and 1 base from J, with 9 bases between. This CDR3 is 14 amino acids long. CDR3 in DNA: TGTGCCAGCAGCTTTACAGGGCTTAACTATGGCTACACCTTC. Its translation: CASSFTGLNYGYTF.

V is TRBV10-3 and J is TRBJ1-6; TRBD1 is a possible D gene (5 bases). V lost 3 bases and J lost 9, with 12 bases in between. The CDR3 has 14 amino acids. CDR1 ENHRY and CDR2 SYGVKD come from the germline V gene. CDR3 nucleotide sequence: TGTGCCATCAGTGAAGGGTATCAGGGTTCACCCCTCCACTTT. It codes for CAISEGYQGSPLHF.

The chain recombines TRBV9 with TRBJ2-1, with 9 bases identical to TRBD2. V trimming: 2 bases; J trimming: 7 bases; junction bases outside the gene matches: 7. The germline gives CDR1 SGDLS, CDR2 YYNGEE. CDR3 length: 15 amino acids. The CDR3: CASSVAGTSRNEQFF. The CDR3 DNA reads TGTGCCAGCAGCGTCGCCGGGACTAGCCGGAATGAGCAGTTCTTC.

The CDR3 bases are TGTGCCAGCAGTGACGACAGGGTCTGGGCAGATACGCAGTATTTT. It codes for CASSDDRVWADTQYF. V gene TRBV28 combines with J gene TRBJ2-3; TRBD1 agrees at 7 bases. The V gene end was trimmed by 5 bases and the J gene end by 4 bases; junction bases not matched to a gene: 9. This CDR3 has 15 amino acids. Germline V lookup: CDR1 MDHEN, CDR2 SYDVKM.

This clone appeared a few times. The rearrangement links TRBV5-1 to TRBJ2-2; possible D gene TRBD1, 7 bases. Per the germline V gene, CDR1 is SGHRS and CDR2 is YFSETQ. The length of the CDR3 is 15 residues. The germline V and J ends were trimmed by 5 bases and 1 base, with 12 bases remaining between them. Here the CDR3 DNA reads TGCGCCAGCAGGCGGGGACAGTGGAACACCGGGGAGCTGTTTTTT. The encoded protein is CASRRGQWNTGELFF.

In nucleotides, the CDR3 is TGTGCCAGCAGGCGGGACGGAAACACCGGGGAGCTGTTTTTT. Its protein product is CASRRDGNTGELFF. The genes are TRBV6-4 and TRBJ2-2; perhaps TRBD2 as D (6 bases). This CDR3 comprises 14 residues. Germline loops: CDR1 MRHNA, CDR2 SNTAGT. Trimming removed 6 bases at V and 2 bases at J, with 10 bases between.

This chain uses TRBV5-1 with TRBJ2-5, with a possible D match to TRBD1 (5 bases). Trimming cost V 4 bases and J 0 bases, with 13 bases left between them. The CDR3 is made up of 15 amino acids. The V gene's germline CDR1 is SGHRS and CDR2 YFSETQ. The CDR3 nucleotides read TGCGCCAGCAGCCCACGGACATCGTACCAAGAGACCCAGTACTTC. Its translation is CASSPRTSYQETQYF. Supplemented by reference TRBV5-1 and TRBJ2-5, the full variable domain reads KAGVTQTPRYLIKTRGQQVTLSCSPISGHRSVSWYQQTPGQGLQFLFEYFSETQRNKGNFPGRFSGRQFSNSRSEMNVSTLELGDSALYLCASSPRTSYQETQYFGPGTRLLVL.

The chain combines TRBV5-1 with TRBJ2-3; 12 nucleotides match TRBD2. J gave up 0 bases and V 0 bases, and 5 bases lay outside the gene matches. The CDR3 totals 18 residues. Germline lookup yields CDR1 SGHRS and CDR2 YFSETQ. The CDR3 DNA is TGCGCCAGCAGCTTGGGACTAGCGGGGGCCCGTAGCACAGATACGCAGTATTTT. Translation: CASSLGLAGARSTDTQYF.

The chain recombines TRBV7-2 with TRBJ2-3, with TRBD2 matching 14 bases. The CDR3 contains 18 residues. From germline, CDR1 is SGHTA and CDR2 FQGNSA. The junction had 6 bases not matched to a gene; V was cut back by 3 bases and J by 1 base. The CDR3 DNA reads as TGTGCCAGCAGCTTCGGACTAGCGGGGGGTCCACGCACAGATACGCAGTATTTT. This gives the protein CASSFGLAGGPRTDTQYF.

V and J are TRBV4-2 and TRBJ2-3; TRBD2 agrees at 11 bases. The CDR3 totals 18 residues. Trimming took 0 bases from V and 2 from J; bases not matched to a gene: 7. From germline, CDR1 is LGHNA and CDR2 YNFKEQ. This chain's CDR3 is CASSQEHLAGGFTDTQYF. CDR3 in DNA: TGTGCCAGCAGCCAAGAGCATCTAGCGGGAGGATTCACAGATACGCAGTATTTT.

The rearrangement links TRBV5-1 to TRBJ2-1; 9 bases match TRBD2. Germline CDR1 is SGHRS and CDR2 is YFSETQ. V shed 1 base and J 12 bases; nucleotides not matched to a gene: 11. This CDR3 comprises 15 residues. This CDR3 is CASSLPGSGSSGQFF. The CDR3 DNA sequence: TGCGCCAGCAGCTTGCCCGGTAGCGGGAGCTCGGGGCAGTTCTTC.

This clone has just one count. The chain is built from TRBV18 and TRBJ2-5; D may be TRBD1 (6 bases). Per germline, CDR1 KGHSH and CDR2 LQKENI. The germline V and J ends were trimmed by 1 base and 1 base, with 16 bases remaining between them. The CDR3 has 17 amino acids. The CDR3 here is CASSPRLNTGLQETQYF. The CDR3 DNA follows: TGTGCCAGCTCACCACGGCTTAATACAGGGCTCCAAGAGACCCAGTACTTC.

The genes are TRBV24-1 and TRBJ1-2, with no clear D. Germline CDR1 KGHDR, CDR2 SFDVKD. CDR3 size: 13 residues. Trimming cost V 2 bases and J 1 base, with 4 bases left between them. The CDR3 sequence: CATSDSSNYGYTF. Written as DNA, the CDR3 is TGTGCCACCAGTGATTCGAGTAACTATGGCTACACCTTC.

The chain is built from TRBV5-1 and TRBJ2-5, with TRBD2 matching over 11 bases. CDR3 length: 15 amino acids. The germline V gene has CDR1 SGHRS and CDR2 YFSETQ. The V gene end was trimmed by 6 bases and the J gene end by 4 bases; junction bases not matched to a gene: 8. The CDR3 DNA reads as TGCGCCAGCACCCATACTAGCGGGAGCGGAGAGACCCAGTACTTC. This sequence encodes CASTHTSGSGETQYF. Variable domain in full (rest from reference TRBV5-1 and TRBJ2-5): KAGVTQTPRYLIKTRGQQVTLSCSPISGHRSVSWYQQTPGQGLQFLFEYFSETQRNKGNFPGRFSGRQFSNSRSEMNVSTLELGDSALYLCASTHTSGSGETQYFGPGTRLLVL.

This clone has just one count. The chain couples TRBV28 to TRBJ1-4; D unresolved. Germline CDR1 MDHEN, CDR2 SYDVKM. CDR3 size: 15 residues. Trimming pared 5 bases from V and 8 bases from J, leaving 18 bases between. DNA for the CDR3: TGTGCCAGCAGTCCACACGACGGGCGGGAAGAAAAACTGTTTTTT. Translating gives CASSPHDGREEKLFF. The entire variable domain, with the rest obtained from reference TRBV28 and TRBJ1-4, is as follows: DVKVTQSSRYLVKRTGEKVFLECVQDMDHENMFWYRQDPGLGLRLIYFSYDVKMKEKGDIPEGYSVSREKKERFSLILESASTNQTSMYLCASSPHDGREEKLFFGSGTQLSVL.

This chain uses TRBV29-1 with TRBJ1-2; 7 bases line up with TRBD1. Germline V gives CDR1 SQVTM, CDR2 ANQGSEA. V lost 7 bases to trimming and J lost 0 bases; unmatched junction nucleotides: 5. The CDR3 runs 13 residues. CDR3 residues: CSAPDRTNYGYTF. DNA of the CDR3: TGCAGCGCCCCGGACAGGACTAACTATGGCTACACCTTC.

This chain joins TRBV6-6 and TRBJ1-1; D unclear. Per the germline V gene, CDR1 is MNHNY and CDR2 is SVGAGI (reference sequence). V shed 7 bases and J shed 6 bases, with 15 bases lying between them. The CDR3 runs 13 residues. CDR3 loop: CASTKGLAPEAFF. The DNA of the CDR3 is TGTGCCAGCACCAAAGGGCTAGCTCCTGAAGCTTTCTTT.